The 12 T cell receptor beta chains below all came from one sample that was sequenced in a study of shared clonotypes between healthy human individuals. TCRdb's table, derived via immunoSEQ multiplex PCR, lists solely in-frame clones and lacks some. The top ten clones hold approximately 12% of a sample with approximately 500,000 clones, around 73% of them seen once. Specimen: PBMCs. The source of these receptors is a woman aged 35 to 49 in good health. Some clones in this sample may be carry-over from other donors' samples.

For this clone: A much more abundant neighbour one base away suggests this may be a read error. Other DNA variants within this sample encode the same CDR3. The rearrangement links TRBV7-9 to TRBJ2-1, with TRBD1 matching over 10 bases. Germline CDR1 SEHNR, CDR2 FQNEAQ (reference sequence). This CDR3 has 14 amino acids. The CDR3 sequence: CASSAGQGYNEQFF. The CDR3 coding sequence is TGCGCCAGCAGCGCGGGACAGGGGTACAATGAGCAGTTCTTC.

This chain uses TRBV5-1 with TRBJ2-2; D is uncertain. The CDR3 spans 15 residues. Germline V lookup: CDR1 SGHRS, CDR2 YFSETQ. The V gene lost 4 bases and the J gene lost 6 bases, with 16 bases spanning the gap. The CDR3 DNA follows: TGCGCCAGCAGCCCCGAAGGGTGGAGACCCGGGGAGCTGTTTTTT. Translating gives CASSPEGWRPGELFF.

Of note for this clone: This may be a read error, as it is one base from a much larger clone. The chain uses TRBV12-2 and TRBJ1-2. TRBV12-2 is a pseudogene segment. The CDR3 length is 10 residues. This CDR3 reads CASRFRDYTF. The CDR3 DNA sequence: TGTGCAAGTCGCTTTCGAGACTACACCTTC.

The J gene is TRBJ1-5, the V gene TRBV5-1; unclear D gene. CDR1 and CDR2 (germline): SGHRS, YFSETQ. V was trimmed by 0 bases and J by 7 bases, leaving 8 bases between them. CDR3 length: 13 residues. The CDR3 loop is CASSLEGKQPQHF. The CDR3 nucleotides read TGCGCCAGCAGCTTGGAGGGTAAACAGCCCCAGCATTTT.

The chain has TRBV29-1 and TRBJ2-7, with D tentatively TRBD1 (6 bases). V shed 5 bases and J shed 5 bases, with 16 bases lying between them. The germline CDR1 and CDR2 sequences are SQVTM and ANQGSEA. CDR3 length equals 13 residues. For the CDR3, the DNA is TGCAGCGTTACAAAAACAGGGAAGGACGAGCAGTACTTC. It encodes CSVTKTGKDEQYF.

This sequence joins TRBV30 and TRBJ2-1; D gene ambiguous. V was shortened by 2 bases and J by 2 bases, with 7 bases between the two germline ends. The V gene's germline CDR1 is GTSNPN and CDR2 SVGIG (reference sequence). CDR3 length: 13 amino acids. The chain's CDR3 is CAWSPGTYNEQFF. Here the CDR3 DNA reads TGTGCCTGGAGTCCCGGAACCTACAATGAGCAGTTCTTC.

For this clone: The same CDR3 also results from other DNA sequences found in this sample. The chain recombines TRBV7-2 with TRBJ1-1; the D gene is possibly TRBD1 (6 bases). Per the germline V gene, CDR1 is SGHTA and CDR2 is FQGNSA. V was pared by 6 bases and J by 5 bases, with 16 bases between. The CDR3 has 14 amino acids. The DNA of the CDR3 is TGTGCCAGCAGTGGGCAGGGGCCGGGGACTGAAGCTTTCTTT. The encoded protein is CASSGQGPGTEAFF.

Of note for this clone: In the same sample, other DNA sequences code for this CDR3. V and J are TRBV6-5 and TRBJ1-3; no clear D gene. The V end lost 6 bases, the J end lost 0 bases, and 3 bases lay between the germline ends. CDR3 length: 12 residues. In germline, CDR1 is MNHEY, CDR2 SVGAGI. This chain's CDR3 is CASRTSGNTIYF. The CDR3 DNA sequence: TGTGCCAGCAGGACCTCTGGAAACACCATATATTTT.

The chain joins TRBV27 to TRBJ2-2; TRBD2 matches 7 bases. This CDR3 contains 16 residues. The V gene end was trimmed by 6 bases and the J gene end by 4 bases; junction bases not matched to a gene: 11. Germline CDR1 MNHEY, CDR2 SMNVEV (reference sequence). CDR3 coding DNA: TGTGCCAGCAGCCTGAAACTCGGGACTATCACCGGGGAGCTGTTTTTT. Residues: CASSLKLGTITGELFF.

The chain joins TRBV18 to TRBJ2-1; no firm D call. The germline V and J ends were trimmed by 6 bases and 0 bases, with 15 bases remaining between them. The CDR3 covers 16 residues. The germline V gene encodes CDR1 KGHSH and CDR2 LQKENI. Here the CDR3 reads CASSHKTVSSYNEQFF. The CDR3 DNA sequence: TGTGCCAGCTCTCATAAGACTGTCAGCTCCTACAATGAGCAGTTCTTC. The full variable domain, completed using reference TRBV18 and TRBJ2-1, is NAGVMQNPRHLVRRRGQEARLRCSPMKGHSHVYWYRQLPEEGLKFMVYLQKENIIDESGMPKERFSAEFPKEGPSILRIQQVVRGDSAAYFCASSHKTVSSYNEQFFGPGTRLTVL.

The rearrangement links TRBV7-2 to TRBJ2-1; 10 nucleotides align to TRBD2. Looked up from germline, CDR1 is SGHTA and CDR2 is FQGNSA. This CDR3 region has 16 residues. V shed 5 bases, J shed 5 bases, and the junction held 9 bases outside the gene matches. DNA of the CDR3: TGTGCCAGCAGCGCCCAGACTAGCGGGTTCAACAATGAGCAGTTCTTC. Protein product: CASSAQTSGFNNEQFF.

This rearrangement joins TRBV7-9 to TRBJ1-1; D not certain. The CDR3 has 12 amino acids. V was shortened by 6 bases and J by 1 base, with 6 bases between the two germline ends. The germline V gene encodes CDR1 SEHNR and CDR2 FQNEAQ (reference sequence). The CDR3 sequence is CASRYRNTEAFF. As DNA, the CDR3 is TGTGCCAGCAGGTACAGGAACACTGAAGCTTTCTTT.